Listed below are T cell receptor beta chains from one sample, sequenced in a study of early stage breast cancer tumors. The repertoire was sequenced with immunoSEQ multiplex PCR; TCRdb's copy has only in-frame clones and lacks some. The sample contains roughly 60,000 clones, roughly 80% of which appear only once. Input material: blood. The receptors were gathered from a person aged 25-39 years with breast cancer. Both conserved end residues are part of each CDR3. The order of the fields is D gene, V gene, clone size, J gene, CDR3 protein, CDR3 DNA. The D gene is left open where the match is weak. The size of a clone is reported for some rows only, either as once, few or many, or as a class for expanded clones.

.,TRBV4-1,.,TRBJ2-7,CASSQDEGTPDMTYEQYF,TGCGCCAGCAGCCAAGATGAGGGTACGCCGGACATGACCTACGAGCAGTACTTC
.,TRBV5-5,.,TRBJ2-7,CASSRMLPGSRLYEQYF,TGTGCCAGCAGCCGAATGTTGCCGGGTTCCCGGTTGTACGAGCAGTACTTC
TRBD2,TRBV7-9,few,TRBJ2-7,CASSFWSSGLYEQYF,TGTGCCAGCAGCTTTTGGTCTAGCGGTCTCTACGAGCAGTACTTC
.,TRBV14,.,TRBJ1-5,CASSQDFNQPQHF,TGTGCCAGCAGCCAAGATTTCAATCAGCCCCAGCATTTT
TRBD1,TRBV6-1,.,TRBJ1-2,CASSAGQGSGGYTF,TGTGCCAGCAGTGCCGGACAGGGGTCGGGTGGCTACACCTTC
TRBD2,TRBV2,.,TRBJ2-5,CASRGLAGAKETQYF,TGTGCCAGTAGAGGACTAGCGGGAGCCAAAGAGACCCAGTACTTC
.,TRBV6-5,few,TRBJ1-2,CASRRRGINYGYTF,TGTGCCAGCAGACGCAGGGGTATAAACTATGGCTACACCTTC
TRBD1,TRBV6-1,few,TRBJ2-3,CASSESTGGYTDTQYF,TGTGCCAGCAGTGAATCCACAGGGGGATACACAGATACGCAGTATTTT
.,TRBV9,few,TRBJ2-7,CASSGGSMGMAYEQYF,TGTGCCAGCAGCGGAGGATCGATGGGAATGGCCTACGAGCAGTACTTC
TRBD1,TRBV30,.,TRBJ2-7,CAWRGVGGTGTYEQYF,TGTGCCTGGAGAGGGGTAGGGGGGACAGGGACCTACGAGCAGTACTTC
TRBD2,TRBV5-1,.,TRBJ2-2,CASRPGHGGLAWELFF,TGCGCCAGCAGACCCGGGCACGGGGGGTTAGCCTGGGAGCTGTTTTTT
TRBD2,TRBV19,.,TRBJ2-1,CASSTGLAGYNEQFF,TGTGCCAGTTCCACGGGGCTAGCGGGTTACAATGAGCAGTTCTTC
.,TRBV11-3,.,TRBJ2-2,CASSFHTGELFF,TGTGCCAGCAGCTTTCATACCGGGGAGCTGTTTTTT
TRBD1,TRBV12-5,.,TRBJ2-4,CASGLVQTGGKAKNIQYF,TGTGCTAGTGGTTTGGTACAGACAGGGGGTAAAGCCAAAAACATTCAGTACTTC
.,TRBV6-1,.,TRBJ2-3,CASSEPPAGLSDTQYF,TGTGCCAGCAGTGAACCTCCCGCGGGGCTCTCAGATACGCAGTATTTT
.,TRBV10-3,.,TRBJ2-7,CAISVLSGTETYEQYF,TGTGCCATCAGTGTACTATCCGGGACGGAAACCTACGAGCAGTACTTC
TRBD2,TRBV30,.,TRBJ2-1,CAWNVPGQREGQFF,TGTGCCTGGAACGTTCCGGGGCAGCGGGAGGGGCAGTTCTTC
TRBD1,TRBV7-8,.,TRBJ1-2,CASSYQQGGFKADYGYTF,TGTGCCAGCAGCTACCAACAGGGGGGTTTCAAGGCGGACTATGGCTACACCTTC
.,TRBV19,.,TRBJ1-2,CASQGVAAGVGYTF,TGTGCCAGCCAAGGAGTGGCGGCAGGTGTTGGCTACACCTTC
TRBD1,TRBV27,.,TRBJ1-2,CASSLRPPGTGDNYGYTF,TGTGCCAGCAGTTTAAGGCCCCCCGGGACAGGCGATAACTATGGCTACACCTTC
TRBD2,TRBV7-2,.,TRBJ2-1,CASSLTSGRHNEQFF,TGTGCCAGCAGCCTGACTAGCGGGAGGCACAATGAGCAGTTCTTC
TRBD1,TRBV5-5,.,TRBJ2-7,CASSSTGGLGLEYF,TGTGCCAGCAGCTCGACAGGGGGCCTAGGGTTGGAGTACTTC
.,TRBV6-6,few,TRBJ2-2,CASLDSLFTGELFF,TGTGCCAGCTTGGACAGCCTCTTTACCGGGGAGCTGTTTTTT
.,TRBV4-2,.,TRBJ2-3,CASSPLGDLHGNTQYF,TGTGCCAGCAGCCCTCTAGGGGACTTGCACGGAAATACGCAGTATTTT
.,TRBV29-1,.,TRBJ1-1,CSVEVRGTEAFF,TGCAGCGTTGAGGTCAGGGGAACTGAAGCTTTCTTT
TRBD1,TRBV7-2,.,TRBJ2-5,CASSLTGGQETQYF,TGTGCCAGCAGCCTGACAGGGGGCCAGGAGACCCAGTACTTC
.,TRBV9,.,TRBJ2-2,CASSVGLLSNTGELFF,TGTGCCAGCAGCGTAGGACTACTTTCGAACACCGGGGAGCTGTTTTTT
.,TRBV4-1,once,TRBJ2-2,CASSQVAGRNTGELFF,TGCGCCAGCAGCCAAGTCGCAGGCCGGAACACCGGGGAGCTGTTTTTT
TRBD1,TRBV5-1,.,TRBJ1-1,CASSGNRGRRTEAFF,TGCGCCAGCAGCGGAAACAGGGGCCGTAGGACTGAAGCTTTCTTT
.,TRBV6-1,.,TRBJ2-7,CASSENYEQYF,TGTGCCAGCAGTGAAAACTACGAGCAGTACTTC
.,TRBV9,.,TRBJ2-5,CASSPTGEAQETQYF,TGTGCCAGCAGCCCTACAGGGGAGGCTCAAGAGACCCAGTACTTC
TRBD1,TRBV9,.,TRBJ2-5,CASSDGTGGAQTQYF,TGTGCCAGCAGCGACGGGACAGGGGGCGCGCAGACCCAGTACTTC
TRBD1,TRBV18,.,TRBJ1-3,CASSPQKTGDGNTIYF,TGTGCCAGCTCACCACAGAAGACAGGGGACGGAAACACCATATATTTT
TRBD1,TRBV14,.,TRBJ1-2,CASSEGTGPLGYGYTF,TGTGCCAGCAGCGAGGGGACAGGACCCCTTGGGTATGGCTACACCTTC
.,TRBV10-3,.,TRBJ2-7,CAISEIEWDGSYEQYF,TGTGCCATCAGTGAGATAGAATGGGACGGCTCCTACGAGCAGTACTTC
TRBD2,TRBV19,.,TRBJ2-1,CASSTLAGPYNEQFF,TGTGCCAGTAGTACCCTAGCGGGACCCTACAATGAGCAGTTCTTC
TRBD1,TRBV5-1,.,TRBJ1-1,CASSVGTGGALYSEAFF,TGCGCCAGTTCGGTAGGGACAGGGGGCGCTTTGTACTCTGAAGCTTTCTTT